One and the same sample provided the 31 T cell receptor beta chains below, sequenced in a study of blood T cell repertoires in COVID-19. Method: immunoSEQ multiplex PCR; TCRdb's copy keeps in-frame clones and lacks some. The data contain about 250,000 clones, approximately 92% of them singletons. The sequenced sample consisted of PBMCs or T cells enriched from blood (not recorded which). These receptors were collected from a woman under 30 who had recovered from COVID-19.

The chain has TRBV4-1 and TRBJ2-1, with TRBD2 matching 8 bases. Germline loops: CDR1 MGHRA, CDR2 YSYEKL. This CDR3 has 16 residues. Trimming took 4 bases from V and 12 from J; bases not matched to a gene: 17. CDR3 sequence reads: CASSPQGLGPPGLQFF. Here the CDR3 DNA reads TGCGCCAGCAGCCCTCAGGGACTAGGCCCCCCAGGACTGCAGTTCTTC.

The chain has TRBV15 and TRBJ2-1; 11 positions match TRBD2. The trim removed 3 bases at V and 6 bases at J, leaving 4 bases unmatched. CDR1 and CDR2 (germline): LNHNV, YYDKDF (reference sequence). The CDR3 has 15 residues. CDR3 region: CATSSPLAGVNEQFF. CDR3 bases: TGTGCCACCAGCAGCCCACTAGCGGGGGTCAATGAGCAGTTCTTC. Combining the CDR3 with reference TRBV15 and TRBJ2-1 gives the whole variable domain DAMVIQNPRYQVTQFGKPVTLSCSQTLNHNVMYWYQQKSSQAPKLLFHYYDKDFNNEADTPDNFQSRRPNTSFCFLDIRSPGLGDTAMYLCATSSPLAGVNEQFFGPGTRLTVL.

This chain links TRBV5-1 with TRBJ2-5, with 12 bases aligning to TRBD2. CDR1 is SGHRS and CDR2 is YFSETQ in the germline V gene. Trimming took 4 bases from V and 6 from J; bases not matched to a gene: 13. CDR3 length: 17 amino acids. CDR3 sequence (DNA): TGCGCCAGCAGCCCGACTAGCGGGGGAGCCCCCGGGCAGACCCAGTACTTC. This sequence encodes CASSPTSGGAPGQTQYF.

In this sample, this clone turned up a few times. This sequence joins TRBV3-1 (or the pseudogene TRBV3-2) and TRBJ1-1; D unclear. Germline V gene lookup returns CDR1 LGHDT and CDR2 YNNKEL (reference sequence). This CDR3 is built from 11 residues. Trimming took off 4 bases at V and 7 bases at J, with 7 bases between the two ends. The CDR3 sequence: CASSLESEAFF. In nucleotides, the CDR3 is TGTGCCAGCAGCCTTGAGAGTGAAGCTTTCTTT.

The gene calls are TRBV11-2 and TRBJ1-3; 8 bases are a match to TRBD1. V trimming: 6 bases; J trimming: 3 bases; junction bases outside the gene matches: 7. The CDR3 totals 15 residues. Germline loops: CDR1 SGHAT, CDR2 FQNNGV. The CDR3 DNA follows: TGTGCCAGCAGGCAAGCAGGGGGCCGTGGAAACACCATATATTTT. This encodes CASRQAGGRGNTIYF.

This chain connects TRBV28 to TRBJ1-2, with a tentative D call TRBD1 (6 bases). There are 17 residues in the CDR3. Per germline, CDR1 MDHEN and CDR2 SYDVKM. The V end was cut by 5 bases, the J end by 6 bases, with 25 bases between. The CDR3 DNA follows: TGTGCCAGCAGTGGGTCCCATTGGACAGACCAAACCAATGGCTACACCTTC. Residues: CASSGSHWTDQTNGYTF.

The rearrangement links TRBV7-9 to TRBJ2-2; D call uncertain. V was trimmed by 2 bases and J by 2 bases, leaving 9 bases between them. Germline CDR1 and CDR2: SEHNR and FQNEAQ (reference sequence). This CDR3 is built from 15 residues. In nucleotides, the CDR3 is TGTGCCAGCAGCTTAATTCGGAGTAACACCGGGGAGCTGTTTTTT. Protein sequence: CASSLIRSNTGELFF.

The V call is TRBV3-1 (or the pseudogene TRBV3-2), the J call TRBJ2-3; 10 nucleotides agree with TRBD2. CDR3 length: 19 amino acids. Germline V gene sequence: CDR1 LGHDT, CDR2 YNNKEL (reference sequence). V gave up 1 base and J gave up 1 base; unmatched junction bases: 11. The CDR3: CASSQVGASGGWGTDTQYF. In nucleotides, the CDR3 is TGTGCCAGCAGCCAAGTTGGCGCTAGCGGGGGCTGGGGCACAGATACGCAGTATTTT.

The rearrangement uses TRBV9 and TRBJ1-2; D gene unclear. V lost 0 bases to trimming and J lost 5 bases, with 14 bases between them. This CDR3 is 15 amino acids long. The V gene's germline CDR1 is SGDLS and CDR2 YYNGEE. The CDR3 is CASSVGGFSGYGYTF. DNA for the CDR3: TGTGCCAGCAGCGTAGGAGGTTTTTCGGGGTATGGCTACACCTTC.

This sequence joins TRBV10-1 and TRBJ2-7; TRBD1 matches 8 bases. CDR3 length equals 17 residues. The germline gives CDR1 WNHNN, CDR2 SYGVQD (reference sequence). The J segment lost 7 bases and the V segment lost 0 bases, leaving 14 bases of the junction unmatched. The chain's CDR3 is CASSESVLTGVLGEQYF. The CDR3 nucleotides read TGCGCCAGCAGTGAGTCGGTTTTGACAGGGGTTCTCGGGGAGCAGTACTTC.

The chain carries TRBV2 and TRBJ2-7; 7 nucleotides line up with TRBD1. Germline V gene sequence: CDR1 SNHLY, CDR2 FYNNEI. The CDR3 loop spans 15 amino acids. The V and J ends lost 6 bases and 4 bases, in that order; junction bases with no gene match: 12. The CDR3: CASRATDRVGYEQYF. Written as DNA, the CDR3 is TGTGCCAGCAGGGCCACTGACAGGGTAGGGTACGAGCAGTACTTC. The whole variable domain, filled in from reference TRBV2 and TRBJ2-7, reads EPEVTQTPSHQVTQMGQEVILRCVPISNHLYFYWYRQILGQKVEFLVSFYNNEISEKSEIFDDQFSVERPDGSNFTLKIRSTKLEDSAMYFCASRATDRVGYEQYFGPGTRLTVT.

The chain joins TRBV13 to TRBJ2-3, with TRBD2 matching over 14 bases. CDR3 size: 19 residues. Germline V gene data show CDR1 as PRHDT and CDR2 as FYEKMQ (reference sequence). V was pared by 6 bases and J by 3 bases, with 14 bases of the junction left unmatched. This chain's CDR3 is CASSYTPGLAGEGTDTQYF. CDR3 DNA sequence: TGTGCCAGCAGTTATACTCCGGGACTAGCGGGGGAGGGGACAGATACGCAGTATTTT.

The V gene is TRBV5-1, the J gene TRBJ2-2, with 11 bases lining up with TRBD2. The CDR3 has 16 residues. Germline-derived CDR1 and CDR2 are SGHRS and YFSETQ. Germline trimming cut 4 bases from V and 4 bases from J; bases unmatched to any gene: 6. The CDR3 DNA follows: TGCGCCAGCAGCACCCCTAGCGGGGGGCGCACCGGGGAGCTGTTTTTT. Its protein is CASSTPSGGRTGELFF.

J is TRBJ1-5 and V is TRBV27, with D perhaps TRBD1 (5 bases). V was pared by 5 bases and J by 4 bases, with 12 bases between. The CDR3 contains 14 residues. Per the germline V gene, CDR1 is MNHEY and CDR2 is SMNVEV (reference sequence). In nucleotides, the CDR3 is TGTGCCAGCAGTCTCAGGGCATCGAATCAGCCCCAGCATTTT. This codes for CASSLRASNQPQHF.

V is TRBV19 and J is TRBJ1-2; D is unresolved. V was pared by 6 bases and J by 8 bases, with 16 bases between. The CDR3 runs 13 residues. Germline CDR1 LNHDA, CDR2 SQIVND (reference sequence). The CDR3: CASSTPFSSGYTF. For the CDR3, the DNA is TGTGCCAGTAGCACTCCCTTCTCGTCCGGCTACACCTTC. The complete variable domain, with remaining parts taken from reference TRBV19 and TRBJ1-2, reads DGGITQSPKYLFRKEGQNVTLSCEQNLNHDAMYWYRQDPGQGLRLIYYSQIVNDFQKGDIAEGYSVSREKKESFPLTVTSAQKNPTAFYLCASSTPFSSGYTFGSGTRLTVV.

This clone is a singleton in its sample. The V call is TRBV21-1, the J call TRBJ2-5; the table calls TRBD2, which could not be checked here. TRBV21-1 is a listed pseudogene. The CDR3 sequence is 18 residues long. CDR3 protein: CASSKALCAGGPEETQYF. The CDR3, as DNA: TGTGCCAGCAGCAAAGCGCTGTGTGCGGGGGGGCCTGAGGAGACCCAGTACTTC.

The J gene is TRBJ2-1, the V gene TRBV12-3 or TRBV12-4; 10 bases fit TRBD2. The CDR3 length is 13 residues. V trimming: 6 bases; J trimming: 4 bases; junction bases outside the gene matches: 0. CDR3 in DNA: TGTGCCAGCAGACTAGCGGGATACAATGAGCAGTTCTTC. Translation: CASRLAGYNEQFF.

The rearrangement links TRBV4-2 to TRBJ1-5, with D hard to call. Germline CDR1 reads LGHNA; CDR2 reads YNFKEQ. This CDR3 region has 14 residues. V lost 0 bases and J lost 5, with 8 bases in between. In DNA, the CDR3 is TGTGCCAGCAGCCAAGAAGCGAGAGATCAGCCCCAGCATTTT. Encoded protein: CASSQEARDQPQHF.

The chain employs TRBV2 and TRBJ1-2; TRBD1 is a possible D gene (5 bases). This CDR3 has 14 amino acids. Germline V lookup: CDR1 SNHLY, CDR2 FYNNEI. V was trimmed by 7 bases and J by 4 bases, leaving 16 bases between them. The CDR3 loop reads CASTGTWGGYGYTF. The CDR3 DNA follows: TGTGCCAGCACCGGGACGTGGGGGGGCTATGGCTACACCTTC.

The genes are TRBV5-1 and TRBJ2-7; D not certain. The CDR3 totals 13 residues. The germline gives CDR1 SGHRS, CDR2 YFSETQ. V dropped 1 base and J dropped 4 bases, with 9 bases sitting between them. The CDR3 sequence: CASSLSSGYEQYF. DNA for the CDR3: TGCGCCAGCAGCTTGAGCTCCGGGTACGAGCAGTACTTC. Full variable domain (rest looked up from reference TRBV5-1 and TRBJ2-7): KAGVTQTPRYLIKTRGQQVTLSCSPISGHRSVSWYQQTPGQGLQFLFEYFSETQRNKGNFPGRFSGRQFSNSRSEMNVSTLELGDSALYLCASSLSSGYEQYFGPGTRLTVT.

CDR3 amino acids: CASSWGYYEQYF. As DNA, the CDR3 is TGTGCCAGCAGTTGGGGCTACTACGAGCAGTACTTC. The rearrangement links TRBV6-5 to TRBJ2-7, with D perhaps matching TRBD1 (5 bases). Trimming stripped 4 bases from V and 3 bases from J, with 7 bases between. Germline CDR1 and CDR2: MNHEY and SVGAGI. The CDR3 runs 12 residues.

The chain couples TRBV2 to TRBJ1-4; D might be TRBD1 (5 bases). The CDR3 has 15 amino acids. V lost 6 bases and J lost 3, with 14 bases in between. Germline V gene lookup returns CDR1 SNHLY and CDR2 FYNNEI. CDR3 DNA sequence: TGTGCCAGCAGGGGGCTTGTGGGGCCTAATGAAAAACTGTTTTTT. Its translation is CASRGLVGPNEKLFF.

This clone turned up a few times. The chain recombines TRBV1 with TRBJ2-7; the DNA was not compared with TRBD2, the D call given in the table. TRBV1 is deemed a pseudogene. This CDR3 comprises 14 residues. This chain's CDR3 is CTSSQDPPLYEQYF. The CDR3 DNA follows: TGCACCAGCAGCCAAGATCCCCCCCTCTACGAGCAGTACTTC.

The chain links TRBV21-1 to TRBJ1-5; TRBD1, the table's D call, was not compared with the DNA. TRBV21-1 is marked as a pseudogene. The CDR3 runs 18 residues. The CDR3 DNA reads TGTGCCAGCAGCACCCCTCGGGACATTCTCGAAGACAATCAGCCCCAGCATTTT. Translating gives CASSTPRDILEDNQPQHF.

The chain has TRBV5-1 and TRBJ2-3; possible D gene TRBD1, 6 bases. The length of the CDR3 is 13 residues. CDR1 and CDR2 from the germline V gene are SGHRS and YFSETQ. The V end was cut by 4 bases, the J end by 5 bases, with 11 bases between. CDR3 loop: CASSSGRGDTQYF. The CDR3 nucleotides are TGCGCCAGCAGCAGCGGCAGGGGAGATACGCAGTATTTT.

This sequence joins TRBV3-1 (or the pseudogene TRBV3-2) and TRBJ1-1; the D is unclear. The V gene's germline CDR1 is LGHDT and CDR2 YNNKEL (reference sequence). V was clipped by 4 bases and J by 4 bases, with 10 bases between them. This CDR3 is built from 13 residues. CDR3 protein: CASSLSWATEAFF. The CDR3 DNA sequence: TGTGCCAGCAGCCTTAGTTGGGCCACTGAAGCTTTCTTT.

The CDR3: CASSLAKGQGGVGAFF. In nucleotides, the CDR3 is TGTGCCAGCAGCTTGGCCAAAGGACAGGGCGGAGTCGGGGCTTTCTTT. The genes are TRBV7-9 and TRBJ1-1, with 8 bases lining up with TRBD1. Unmatched junction bases numbered 17, after V lost 3 bases and J lost 11 bases. The CDR3 runs to 16 residues. CDR1 SEHNR and CDR2 FQNEAQ come from the germline V gene (reference sequence).

The rearrangement uses TRBV12-5 and TRBJ2-3; 9 bases are a match to TRBD2. The CDR3 length is 17 residues. Germline V gene lookup returns CDR1 LGHNT and CDR2 FRNRAP. After removal of 4 bases from V and 2 bases from J, the junction contained 10 bases not matched to a gene. The CDR3, as DNA: TGTGCTAGTGGTTCTAGGATAGCGGGGGCAACCACAGATACGCAGTATTTT. This translates into CASGSRIAGATTDTQYF.

V and J are TRBV10-1 and TRBJ2-7, with a tentative D call TRBD1 (6 bases). CDR3 length: 13 amino acids. The V gene lost 8 bases and the J gene lost 5 bases, with 16 bases spanning the gap. Germline CDR1 and CDR2: WNHNN and SYGVQD (reference sequence). CDR3 nucleotides: TGCGCCAGCGCTCCCTCGCAGGGGAACGAGCAGTACTTC. It is translated as CASAPSQGNEQYF.

The chain carries TRBV29-1 and TRBJ2-1; 8 bases fit TRBD2. Unmatched junction bases numbered 6, after V lost 1 base and J lost 4 bases. The CDR3 extends over 15 amino acids. The germline V gene encodes CDR1 SQVTM and CDR2 ANQGSEA. CDR3 nucleotide sequence: TGCAGCGTTGAAGGGATCAGCGGGGGTTACAATGAGCAGTTCTTC. Translation: CSVEGISGGYNEQFF.

This clone is a singleton in its sample. The chain carries TRBV6-1 and TRBJ2-3, with D possibly matching TRBD2 (6 bases). Trimming shortened V by 1 base and J by 4 bases, and 15 bases separated the two germline ends. CDR1 is MNHNS, CDR2 SASEGT, per germline. This CDR3 contains 16 residues. CDR3 nucleotide sequence: TGTGCCAGCAGTGAAGGTACGGGGCGCGGGGCAGATACGCAGTATTTT. This translates into CASSEGTGRGADTQYF.